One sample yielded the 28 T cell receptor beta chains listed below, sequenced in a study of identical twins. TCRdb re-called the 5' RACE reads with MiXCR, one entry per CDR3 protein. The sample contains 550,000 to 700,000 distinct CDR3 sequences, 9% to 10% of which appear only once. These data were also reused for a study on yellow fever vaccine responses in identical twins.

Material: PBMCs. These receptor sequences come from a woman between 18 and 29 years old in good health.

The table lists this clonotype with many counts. CDR3: CASSLFGGSGVTDTQYF. The DNA for the CDR3 is TGTGCCAGCAGTTTATTCGGGGGGTCGGGAGTCACAGATACGCAGTATTTT. The chain carries TRBV12-3 or TRBV12-4 and TRBJ2-3; 7 bases are shared with TRBD2. CDR3 length: 17 amino acids. V lost 2 bases to trimming and J lost 2 bases; unmatched junction nucleotides: 10.

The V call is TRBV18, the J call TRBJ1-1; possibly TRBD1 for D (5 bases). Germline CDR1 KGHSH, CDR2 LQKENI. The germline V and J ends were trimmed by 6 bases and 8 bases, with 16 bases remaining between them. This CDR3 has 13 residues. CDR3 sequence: CASSYVLGREAFF. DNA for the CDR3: TGTGCCAGCTCTTACGTCCTGGGACGGGAAGCTTTCTTT.

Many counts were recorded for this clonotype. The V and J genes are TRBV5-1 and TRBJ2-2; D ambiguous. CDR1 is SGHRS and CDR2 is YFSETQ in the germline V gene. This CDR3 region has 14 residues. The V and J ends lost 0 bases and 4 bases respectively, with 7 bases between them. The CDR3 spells CASSLEQITGELFF. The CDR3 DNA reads TGCGCCAGCAGCTTGGAACAAATCACCGGGGAGCTGTTTTTT. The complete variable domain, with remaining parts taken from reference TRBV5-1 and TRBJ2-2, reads KAGVTQTPRYLIKTRGQQVTLSCSPISGHRSVSWYQQTPGQGLQFLFEYFSETQRNKGNFPGRFSGRQFSNSRSEMNVSTLELGDSALYLCASSLEQITGELFFGEGSRLTVL.

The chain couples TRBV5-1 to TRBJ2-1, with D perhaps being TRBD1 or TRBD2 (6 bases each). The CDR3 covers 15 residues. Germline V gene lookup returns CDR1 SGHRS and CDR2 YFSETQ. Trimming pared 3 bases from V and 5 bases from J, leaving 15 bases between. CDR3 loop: CASSSEGGRDNEQFF. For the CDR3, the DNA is TGCGCCAGCAGCTCTGAGGGGGGCCGCGACAATGAGCAGTTCTTC.

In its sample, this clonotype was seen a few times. The CDR3 bases are TGTGCCAGCAGTGAAGCAGAGGGGGTAGGAGATACGCAGTATTTT. Its translation is CASSEAEGVGDTQYF. V gene TRBV2 combines with J gene TRBJ2-3; TRBD1 is a possible D gene (6 bases). Deletions cut 0 bases from V and 5 bases from J, with 12 bases between. This CDR3 comprises 15 residues. Germline loops: CDR1 SNHLY, CDR2 FYNNEI. The variable domain in full, with the rest retrieved from reference TRBV2 and TRBJ2-3, is EPEVTQTPSHQVTQMGQEVILRCVPISNHLYFYWYRQILGQKVEFLVSFYNNEISEKSEIFDDQFSVERPDGSNFTLKIRSTKLEDSAMYFCASSEAEGVGDTQYFGPGTRLTVL.

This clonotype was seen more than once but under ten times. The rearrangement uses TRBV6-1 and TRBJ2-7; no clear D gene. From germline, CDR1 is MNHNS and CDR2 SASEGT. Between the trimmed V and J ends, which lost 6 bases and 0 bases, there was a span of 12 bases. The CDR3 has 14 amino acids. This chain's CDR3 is CASSLRPYSYEQYF. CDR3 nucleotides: TGTGCCAGCAGCCTGAGACCTTACTCCTACGAGCAGTACTTC.

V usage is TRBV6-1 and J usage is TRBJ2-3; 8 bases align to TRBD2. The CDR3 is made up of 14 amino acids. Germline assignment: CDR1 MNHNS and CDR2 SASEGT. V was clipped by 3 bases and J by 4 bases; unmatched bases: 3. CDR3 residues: CASSDGLASDTQYF. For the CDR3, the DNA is TGTGCCAGCAGTGACGGACTAGCCTCAGATACGCAGTATTTT.

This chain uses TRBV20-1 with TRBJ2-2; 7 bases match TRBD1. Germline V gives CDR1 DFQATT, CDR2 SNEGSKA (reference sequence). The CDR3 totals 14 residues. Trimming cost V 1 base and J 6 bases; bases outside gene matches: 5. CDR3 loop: CSARAGQEAGELFF. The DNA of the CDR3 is TGCAGTGCTAGAGCCGGACAGGAGGCCGGGGAGCTGTTTTTT.

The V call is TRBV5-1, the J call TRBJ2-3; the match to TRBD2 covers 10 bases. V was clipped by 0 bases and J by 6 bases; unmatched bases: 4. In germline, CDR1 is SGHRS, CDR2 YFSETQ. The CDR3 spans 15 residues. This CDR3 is CASSLGIAGGDTQYF. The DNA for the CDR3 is TGCGCCAGCAGCTTGGGTATAGCGGGAGGCGATACGCAGTATTTT. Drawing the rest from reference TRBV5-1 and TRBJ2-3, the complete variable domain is KAGVTQTPRYLIKTRGQQVTLSCSPISGHRSVSWYQQTPGQGLQFLFEYFSETQRNKGNFPGRFSGRQFSNSRSEMNVSTLELGDSALYLCASSLGIAGGDTQYFGPGTRLTVL.

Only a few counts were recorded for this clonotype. CDR3 in DNA: TGTGCCAGCAGCTTAAAGACTGGGGGTTCTCCACTCCACACTGAAGCTTTCTTT. Protein product: CASSLKTGGSPLHTEAFF. The chain is built from TRBV11-2 and TRBJ1-1; maybe TRBD1 (5 bases). This CDR3 is 18 amino acids long. The germline V gene encodes CDR1 SGHAT and CDR2 FQNNGV. V was pared by 2 bases and J by 3 bases, with 22 bases between.

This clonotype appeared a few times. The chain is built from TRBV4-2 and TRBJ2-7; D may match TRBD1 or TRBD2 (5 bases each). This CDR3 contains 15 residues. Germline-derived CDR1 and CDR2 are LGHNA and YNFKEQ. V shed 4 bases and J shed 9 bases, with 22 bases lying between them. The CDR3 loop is CASSLSPGPRQWQYF. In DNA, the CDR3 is TGTGCCAGCAGCCTATCCCCGGGACCCCGCCAGTGGCAGTACTTC.

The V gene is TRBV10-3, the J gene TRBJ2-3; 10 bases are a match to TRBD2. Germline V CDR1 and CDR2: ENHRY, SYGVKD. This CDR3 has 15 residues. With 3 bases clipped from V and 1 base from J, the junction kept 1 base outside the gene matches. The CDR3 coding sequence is TGTGCCATCAGTGATCTAGCGGGAGGCACAGATACGCAGTATTTT. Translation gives CAISDLAGGTDTQYF.

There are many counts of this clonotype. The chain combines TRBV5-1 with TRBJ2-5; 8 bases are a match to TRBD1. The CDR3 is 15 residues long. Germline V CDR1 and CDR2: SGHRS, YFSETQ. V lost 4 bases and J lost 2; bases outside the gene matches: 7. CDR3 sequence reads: CASSLRTGLQETQYF. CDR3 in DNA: TGCGCCAGCAGCCTCCGGACAGGGCTTCAAGAGACCCAGTACTTC.

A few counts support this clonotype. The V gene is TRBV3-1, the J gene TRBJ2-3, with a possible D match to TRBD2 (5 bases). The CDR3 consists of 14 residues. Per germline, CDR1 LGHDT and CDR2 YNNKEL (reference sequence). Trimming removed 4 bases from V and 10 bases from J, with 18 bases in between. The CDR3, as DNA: TGTGCCAGCAGCCTTTCCCTACTAGGACGGTCGCAGTATTTT. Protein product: CASSLSLLGRSQYF.

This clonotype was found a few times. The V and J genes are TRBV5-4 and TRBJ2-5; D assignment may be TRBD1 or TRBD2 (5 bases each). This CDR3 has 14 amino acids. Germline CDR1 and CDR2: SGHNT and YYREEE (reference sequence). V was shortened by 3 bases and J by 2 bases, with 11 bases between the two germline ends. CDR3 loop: CASSSSWGQETQYF. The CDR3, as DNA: TGTGCCAGCAGCTCTTCTTGGGGGCAAGAGACCCAGTACTTC.

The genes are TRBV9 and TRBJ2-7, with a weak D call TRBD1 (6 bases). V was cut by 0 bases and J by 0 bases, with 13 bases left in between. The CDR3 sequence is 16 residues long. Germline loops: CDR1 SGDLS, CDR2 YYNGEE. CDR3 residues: CASSVGVTGSSYEQYF. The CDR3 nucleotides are TGTGCCAGCAGCGTAGGTGTGACAGGTAGCTCCTACGAGCAGTACTTC.

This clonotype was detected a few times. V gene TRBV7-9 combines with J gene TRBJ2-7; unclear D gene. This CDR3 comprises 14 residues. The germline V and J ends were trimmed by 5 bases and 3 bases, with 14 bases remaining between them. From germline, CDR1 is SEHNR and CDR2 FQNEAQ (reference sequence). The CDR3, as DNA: TGTGCCAGCAGCCCTCAACATAAGGTCTACGAGCAGTACTTC. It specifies CASSPQHKVYEQYF.

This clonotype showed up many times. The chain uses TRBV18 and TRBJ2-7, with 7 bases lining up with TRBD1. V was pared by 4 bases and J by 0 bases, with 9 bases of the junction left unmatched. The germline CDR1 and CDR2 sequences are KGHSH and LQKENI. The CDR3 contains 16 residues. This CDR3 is CASSQGAGTVSYEQYF. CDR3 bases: TGTGCCAGCTCACAGGGAGCCGGGACAGTCTCCTACGAGCAGTACTTC. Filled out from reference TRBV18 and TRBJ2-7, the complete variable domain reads NAGVMQNPRHLVRRRGQEARLRCSPMKGHSHVYWYRQLPEEGLKFMVYLQKENIIDESGMPKERFSAEFPKEGPSILRIQQVVRGDSAAYFCASSQGAGTVSYEQYFGPGTRLTVT.

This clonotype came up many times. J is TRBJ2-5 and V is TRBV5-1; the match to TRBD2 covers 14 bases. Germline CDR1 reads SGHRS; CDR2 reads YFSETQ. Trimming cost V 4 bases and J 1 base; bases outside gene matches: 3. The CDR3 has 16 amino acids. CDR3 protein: CASSPGLAGAQETQYF. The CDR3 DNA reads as TGCGCCAGCAGCCCGGGACTAGCGGGAGCCCAAGAGACCCAGTACTTC.

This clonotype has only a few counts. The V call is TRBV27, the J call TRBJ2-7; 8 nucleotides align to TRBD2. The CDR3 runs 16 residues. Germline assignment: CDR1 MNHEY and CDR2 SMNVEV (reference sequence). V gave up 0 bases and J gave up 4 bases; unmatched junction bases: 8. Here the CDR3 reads CASSLSASGRVYEQYF. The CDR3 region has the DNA TGTGCCAGCAGTTTATCTGCCAGCGGGAGAGTGTACGAGCAGTACTTC.

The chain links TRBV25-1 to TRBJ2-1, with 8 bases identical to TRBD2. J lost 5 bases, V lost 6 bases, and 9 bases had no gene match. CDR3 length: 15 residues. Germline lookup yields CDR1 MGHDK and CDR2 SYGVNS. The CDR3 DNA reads TGTGCCAGCAGCGTCCTCGGGGGGGCCCACAATGAGCAGTTCTTC. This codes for CASSVLGGAHNEQFF.

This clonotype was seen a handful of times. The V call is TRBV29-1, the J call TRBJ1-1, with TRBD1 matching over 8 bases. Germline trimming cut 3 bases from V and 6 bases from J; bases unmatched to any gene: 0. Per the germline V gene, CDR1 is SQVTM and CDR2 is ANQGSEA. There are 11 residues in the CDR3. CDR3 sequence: CSVDRGPEAFF. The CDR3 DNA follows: TGCAGCGTTGACAGGGGGCCTGAAGCTTTCTTT.

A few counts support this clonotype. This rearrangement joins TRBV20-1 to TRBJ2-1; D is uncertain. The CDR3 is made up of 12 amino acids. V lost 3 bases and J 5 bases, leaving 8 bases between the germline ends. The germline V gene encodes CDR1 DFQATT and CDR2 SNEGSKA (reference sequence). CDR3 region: CSASGQNNEQFF. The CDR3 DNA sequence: TGCAGTGCTAGTGGCCAGAACAATGAGCAGTTCTTC.

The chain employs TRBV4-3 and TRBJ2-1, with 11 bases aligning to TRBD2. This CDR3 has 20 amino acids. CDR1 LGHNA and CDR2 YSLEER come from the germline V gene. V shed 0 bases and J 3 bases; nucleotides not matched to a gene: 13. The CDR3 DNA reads TGCGCCAGCAGCCAAGACAGGACTAGCGGGTCGATACATCGCTACAATGAGCAGTTCTTC. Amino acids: CASSQDRTSGSIHRYNEQFF.

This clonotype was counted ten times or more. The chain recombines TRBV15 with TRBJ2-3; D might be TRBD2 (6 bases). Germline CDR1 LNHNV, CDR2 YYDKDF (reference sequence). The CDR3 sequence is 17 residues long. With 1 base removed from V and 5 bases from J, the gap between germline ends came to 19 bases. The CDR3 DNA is TGTGCCACCAGCAGAGGACAAGGGACTGTTAATAAAGATACGCAGTATTTT. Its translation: CATSRGQGTVNKDTQYF. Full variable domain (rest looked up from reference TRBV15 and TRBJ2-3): DAMVIQNPRYQVTQFGKPVTLSCSQTLNHNVMYWYQQKSSQAPKLLFHYYDKDFNNEADTPDNFQSRRPNTSFCFLDIRSPGLGDTAMYLCATSRGQGTVNKDTQYFGPGTRLTVL.

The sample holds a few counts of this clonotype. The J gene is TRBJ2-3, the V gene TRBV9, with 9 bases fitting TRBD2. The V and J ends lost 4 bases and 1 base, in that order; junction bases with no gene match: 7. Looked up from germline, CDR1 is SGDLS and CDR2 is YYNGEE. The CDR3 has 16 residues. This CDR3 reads CASSTLAGEGTDTQYF. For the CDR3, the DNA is TGTGCCAGCAGCACTTTAGCGGGAGAAGGCACAGATACGCAGTATTTT.

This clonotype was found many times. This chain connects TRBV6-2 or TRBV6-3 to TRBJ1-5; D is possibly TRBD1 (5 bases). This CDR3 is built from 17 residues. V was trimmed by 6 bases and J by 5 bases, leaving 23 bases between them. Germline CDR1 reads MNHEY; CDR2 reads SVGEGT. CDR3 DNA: TGTGCCAGCAGGCTCGCAGGCCTTAGGCAGGGTGATCAGCCCCAGCATTTT. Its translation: CASRLAGLRQGDQPQHF.

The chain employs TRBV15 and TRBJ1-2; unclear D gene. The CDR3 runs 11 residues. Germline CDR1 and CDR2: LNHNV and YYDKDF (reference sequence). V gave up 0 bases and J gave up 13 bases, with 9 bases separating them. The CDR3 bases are TGTGCCACCAGCAGAGATTGGGAGGGCACCTTC. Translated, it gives CATSRDWEGTF. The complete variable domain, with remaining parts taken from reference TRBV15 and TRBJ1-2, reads DAMVIQNPRYQVTQFGKPVTLSCSQTLNHNVMYWYQQKSSQAPKLLFHYYDKDFNNEADTPDNFQSRRPNTSFCFLDIRSPGLGDTAMYLCATSRDWEGTFGSGTRLTVV.